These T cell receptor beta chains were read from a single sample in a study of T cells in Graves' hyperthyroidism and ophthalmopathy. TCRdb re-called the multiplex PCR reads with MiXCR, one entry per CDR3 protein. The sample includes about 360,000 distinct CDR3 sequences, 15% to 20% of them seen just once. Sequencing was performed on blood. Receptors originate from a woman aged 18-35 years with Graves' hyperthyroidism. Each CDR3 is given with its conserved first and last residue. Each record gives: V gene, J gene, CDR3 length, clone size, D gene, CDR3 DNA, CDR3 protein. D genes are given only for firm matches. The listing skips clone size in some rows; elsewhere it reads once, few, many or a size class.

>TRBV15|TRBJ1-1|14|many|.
TGTGCCACCAGCAAAGGACTTTTGAACACTGAAGCTTTCTTT
CATSKGLLNTEAFF
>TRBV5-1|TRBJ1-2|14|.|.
TGCGCCAGCAGCCCAGGGGTGGAGAACTATGGCTACACCTTC
CASSPGVENYGYTF
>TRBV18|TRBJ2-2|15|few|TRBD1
TGTGCCAGCTCACCTCAGACAGGGTACACCGGGGAGCTGTTTTTT
CASSPQTGYTGELFF
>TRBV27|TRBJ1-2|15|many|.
TGTGCCAGCAGTTTGGGGGGGGCTTCCTACTATGGCTACACCTTC
CASSLGGASYYGYTF
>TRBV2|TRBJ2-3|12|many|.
TGTGCCAGCAGCTCTAGCACAGATACGCAGTATTTT
CASSSSTDTQYF
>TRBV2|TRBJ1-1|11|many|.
TGTGCCAGCAAGACGAACACTGAAGCTTTCTTT
CASKTNTEAFF
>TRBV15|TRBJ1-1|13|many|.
TGTGCCACCAGCAGATTGGATTACACTGAAGCTTTCTTT
CATSRLDYTEAFF
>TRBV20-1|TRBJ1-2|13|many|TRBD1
TGCAGTGCTAGGCGACAGGGGGACTATGGCTACACCTTC
CSARRQGDYGYTF
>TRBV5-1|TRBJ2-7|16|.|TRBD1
TGCGCCAGCAACTTTCTCCCGGGACAGGGAGCCTACGAGCAGTACTTC
CASNFLPGQGAYEQYF
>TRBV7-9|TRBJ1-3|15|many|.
TGTGCCAGCAGCGAAAGCCAACTCTCTGGAAACACCATATATTTT
CASSESQLSGNTIYF
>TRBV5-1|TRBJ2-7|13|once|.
TGCGCCAGCAGCTTGGACAGGGACTACGGGCAGTACTTC
CASSLDRDYGQYF
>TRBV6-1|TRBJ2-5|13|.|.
TGTGCCAGTCAAGGACGGATACAAGAGACCCAGTACTTC
CASQGRIQETQYF
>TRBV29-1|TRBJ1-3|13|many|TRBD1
TGCAGCGTTCGACAGGGCCTTGGAAACACCATATATTTT
CSVRQGLGNTIYF
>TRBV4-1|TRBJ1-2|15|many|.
TGCGCCAGCAGCCAAGTGACCCGGGGACCCTATGGCTACACCTTC
CASSQVTRGPYGYTF
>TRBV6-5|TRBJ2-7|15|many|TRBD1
TGTGCCAGCAGTTACTCGGGACAGGGGGCGGCCGAGCAGTACTTC
CASSYSGQGAAEQYF
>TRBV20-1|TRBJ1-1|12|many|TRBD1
TGCAGTGCTTCAGGGGGCCACACTGAAGCTTTCTTT
CSASGGHTEAFF
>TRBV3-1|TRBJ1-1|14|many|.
TGTGCCAGCAGCCCCAGAGAGAGAAACACTGAAGCTTTCTTT
CASSPRERNTEAFF
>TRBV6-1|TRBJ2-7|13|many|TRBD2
TGTGCCAGCAGCGAAGGACTAGCCTACGAGCAGTACTTC
CASSEGLAYEQYF
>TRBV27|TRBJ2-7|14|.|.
TGTGCCAGCAGTTTCATCCAGCCAACCTACGAGCAGTACTTC
CASSFIQPTYEQYF
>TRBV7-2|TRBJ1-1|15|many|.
TGTGCCAGCAGCGATCCGGGACGGCTCAAAGCTGAAGCTTTCTTT
CASSDPGRLKAEAFF
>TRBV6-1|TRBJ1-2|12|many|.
TGTGCCAGCAGTGAAGCCGGCCATGGCTACACCTTC
CASSEAGHGYTF
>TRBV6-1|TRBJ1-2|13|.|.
TGTGCCAGCAGTGTGGAAGGGTCCTATGGCTACACCTTC
CASSVEGSYGYTF
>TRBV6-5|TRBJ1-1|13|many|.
TGTGCCAGCAGTTACTCGACGAGCACTGAAGCTTTCTTT
CASSYSTSTEAFF